This T cell receptor (beta chain) comes out of a study of blood T cell repertoires in COVID-19. Across the study: Samples taken during acute and convalescent COVID-19 were collected in the United States, Italy and Spain. PBMCs, B-cell-depleted T cells, or T cells provided the cDNA or gDNA that made up the material.

How the authors handled the data: Researchers report that nucleated cell counts were estimated from reference gene primer amplification. Produced via immunoSEQ multiplex PCR; TCRdb's table is partial and in-frame only. That table is the source of V, J and clone size, and D and trimming were worked out from the DNA. The sample carries tens of thousands of clones, under 95% recorded once. Looked up from germline, CDR1 is LGHNA and CDR2 is YSLEER. Unmatched junction bases numbered 4, after V lost 2 bases and J lost 9 bases. This CDR3 contains 14 residues. Sequencing was performed on peripheral blood. The clonotype originates from a human donor in a cohort sampled during active COVID-19. The chain is built from TRBV4-3 and TRBJ2-1, with TRBD2 matching over 10 bases. The CDR3 coding sequence is TGCGCCAGCAGCCAAATAGCGGGAGGCACTGAGCAGTTCTTC. The encoded protein is CASSQIAGGTEQFF.